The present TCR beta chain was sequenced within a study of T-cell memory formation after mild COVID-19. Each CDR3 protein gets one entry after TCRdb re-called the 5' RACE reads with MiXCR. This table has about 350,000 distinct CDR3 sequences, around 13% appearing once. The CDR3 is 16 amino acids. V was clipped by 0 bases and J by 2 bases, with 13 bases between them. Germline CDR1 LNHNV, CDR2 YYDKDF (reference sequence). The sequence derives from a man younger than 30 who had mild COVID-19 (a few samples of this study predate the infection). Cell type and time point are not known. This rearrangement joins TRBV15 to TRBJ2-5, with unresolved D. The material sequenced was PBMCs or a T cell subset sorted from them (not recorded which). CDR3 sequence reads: CATSREVLGGQETQYF. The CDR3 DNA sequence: TGTGCCACCAGCAGAGAAGTGCTAGGTGGACAAGAGACCCAGTACTTC.